A single sample gave rise to the 18 T cell receptor beta chains below, sequenced in a study of identical twins. TCRdb re-called the 5' RACE reads through MiXCR, storing one row per CDR3 protein. The table has approximately 700,000 distinct CDR3 sequences, 15% to 20% seen once. These data were also filed under a second study, of T cells expressing NK-cell markers.

What was sequenced was PBMCs. These TCRs come from a woman under 30 in good health.

The chain employs TRBV7-9 and TRBJ1-1; D is possibly TRBD1 (5 bases). From germline, CDR1 is SEHNR and CDR2 FQNEAQ (reference sequence). The ends were cut back, 3 bases at V and 6 bases at J, with 14 bases in the middle. The length of the CDR3 is 14 residues. The CDR3 sequence: CASSLSQGDPEAFF. The DNA for the CDR3 is TGTGCCAGCAGCTTGAGTCAGGGTGACCCTGAAGCTTTCTTT.

The chain uses TRBV6-5 and TRBJ2-5; D uncertain. With 0 bases removed from V and 2 bases from J, the gap between germline ends came to 7 bases. The CDR3 runs 14 residues. In germline, CDR1 is MNHEY, CDR2 SVGAGI. In nucleotides, the CDR3 is TGTGCCAGCAGTTACTCCCCCCAACAAGAGACCCAGTACTTC. This encodes CASSYSPQQETQYF.

V is TRBV20-1 and J is TRBJ2-1; TRBD2 might be the D (6 bases). From germline, CDR1 is DFQATT and CDR2 SNEGSKA (reference sequence). Trimming removed 0 bases at V and 1 base at J, with 13 bases between. The CDR3 covers 16 residues. The chain's CDR3 is CSARDAASASYNEQFF. In nucleotides, the CDR3 is TGCAGTGCTAGAGATGCGGCTAGCGCTTCCTACAATGAGCAGTTCTTC.

This clonotype was observed a few times. The CDR3 DNA reads TGTGCCACCTCGGGCACAGGGAGGAAGGGTGAGCAGTTCTTC. Its protein product is CATSGTGRKGEQFF. The chain has TRBV6-2 or TRBV6-3 and TRBJ2-1; the D call may be TRBD1 or TRBD2 (6 bases each). The CDR3 length is 14 residues. In germline, CDR1 is MNHEY, CDR2 SVGEGT. V was cut by 10 bases and J by 9 bases, with 22 bases left in between.

The rearrangement joins TRBV7-8 to TRBJ2-3; tentative D call: TRBD2 (6 bases). Per germline, CDR1 SGHVS and CDR2 FQNEAQ. The V and J ends lost 2 bases and 2 bases respectively, with 17 bases between them. This CDR3 region has 17 residues. Here the CDR3 DNA reads TGTGCCAGCAGCTTAAGACCCTTAGCGGATACCACAGATACGCAGTATTTT. Amino acids: CASSLRPLADTTDTQYF.

The chain uses TRBV20-1 and TRBJ2-7; no firm D call. This CDR3 is built from 13 residues. Looked up from germline, CDR1 is DFQATT and CDR2 is SNEGSKA (reference sequence). Trimming removed 0 bases at V and 2 bases at J, with 8 bases between. The CDR3 DNA reads as TGCAGTGCTAGAGAGGCAGCCGCCTACGAGCAGTACTTC. It encodes CSAREAAAYEQYF.

Written as DNA, the CDR3 is TGTGCCTTCACCCGGACTAGCGGGAGGGATAACACCGGGGAGCTGTTTTTT. Amino acids: CAFTRTSGRDNTGELFF. The rearrangement links TRBV12-3 or TRBV12-4 to TRBJ2-2, with 15 bases lining up with TRBD2. V lost 11 bases, J lost 2 bases, and 9 bases stayed unmatched. The CDR3 length is 17 residues.

This clonotype was observed a few times. The genes are TRBV6-1 and TRBJ2-1; TRBD1 might be the D (5 bases). Germline V gene sequence: CDR1 MNHNS, CDR2 SASEGT. There are 13 residues in the CDR3. V lost 1 base to trimming and J lost 12 bases, with 13 bases between them. CDR3 coding DNA: TGTGCCAGCAGTGAAGAGGGGAACTCAGGGCAGTTCTTC. It codes for CASSEEGNSGQFF.

The rearrangement links TRBV29-1 to TRBJ2-2; perhaps TRBD1 as D (5 bases). The CDR3 spans 13 residues. CDR1 and CDR2 (germline): SQVTM, ANQGSEA. V lost 7 bases and J lost 3, with 12 bases in between. CDR3 coding DNA: TGCAGCGCTGCCGAGACAGACACCGGGGAGCTGTTTTTT. It is translated as CSAAETDTGELFF.

Ten or more counts support this clonotype. The V call is TRBV12-3 or TRBV12-4, the J call TRBJ1-1, with 8 bases identical to TRBD1. CDR3 size: 14 residues. The ends lost 5 bases at V and 0 bases at J; junction bases unmatched: 2. DNA of the CDR3: TGTGCCAGCAGTGCGGGACAGGTGAACACTGAAGCTTTCTTT. This gives the protein CASSAGQVNTEAFF.

This chain links TRBV29-1 with TRBJ2-5; D may be TRBD1 (6 bases). V was trimmed by 7 bases and J by 4 bases, leaving 16 bases between them. CDR3 size: 13 residues. Germline loops: CDR1 SQVTM, CDR2 ANQGSEA. The CDR3 bases are TGCAGCGCGACGAACAGGGTCCCAGAGACCCAGTACTTC. Its translation is CSATNRVPETQYF. The whole variable domain, remainder taken from reference TRBV29-1 and TRBJ2-5, is SAVISQKPSRDICQRGTSLTIQCQVDSQVTMMFWYRQQPGQSLTLIATANQGSEATYESGFVIDKFPISRPNLTFSTLTVSNMSPEDSSIYLCSATNRVPETQYFGPGTRLLVL.

The chain recombines TRBV6-2 or TRBV6-3 with TRBJ2-1, with 15 bases lining up with TRBD2. Germline-derived CDR1 and CDR2 are MNHEY and SVGEGT. Trimming at V came to 7 bases and at J to 1 base, leaving 14 bases not matched to a gene. The CDR3 is 20 residues long. The CDR3: CASTSSWGTSGGTSYNEQFF. The CDR3 region has the DNA TGTGCCAGCACTTCTTCATGGGGGACTAGCGGGGGGACTTCCTACAATGAGCAGTTCTTC.

In this sample, this clonotype turned up many times. This chain uses TRBV11-2 with TRBJ1-1, with D hard to call. The CDR3 has 13 amino acids. V lost 5 bases and J 5 bases, leaving 12 bases between the germline ends. Germline V lookup: CDR1 SGHAT, CDR2 FQNNGV. CDR3 sequence: CASSASTQTEAFF. The CDR3 bases are TGTGCCAGCAGCGCCAGTACTCAAACTGAAGCTTTCTTT. Full variable domain (outside the CDR3, taken from reference TRBV11-2 and TRBJ1-1): EAGVAQSPRYKIIEKRQSVAFWCNPISGHATLYWYQQILGQGPKLLIQFQNNGVVDDSQLPKDRFSAERLKGVDSTLKIQPAKLEDSAVYLCASSASTQTEAFFGQGTRLTVV.

In this sample, this clonotype turned up a few times. V and J are TRBV5-1 and TRBJ2-6; TRBD1 agrees at 8 bases. CDR3 length equals 18 residues. Losses at the gene ends were 4 bases for V and 0 bases for J; bases not matched to a gene: 9. Germline lookup yields CDR1 SGHRS and CDR2 YFSETQ. CDR3 loop: CASSPLPQGVSGANVLTF. The CDR3 DNA reads as TGCGCCAGCAGCCCACTCCCACAGGGGGTCTCTGGGGCCAACGTCCTGACTTTC.

The CDR3 loop reads CASSSLAGDYNEQFF. The CDR3 nucleotides read TGCGCCAGCAGCTCACTAGCGGGAGATTACAATGAGCAGTTCTTC. The chain has TRBV5-1 and TRBJ2-1; 11 bases map to TRBD2. CDR3 length: 15 amino acids. V trimming: 3 bases; J trimming: 4 bases; junction bases outside the gene matches: 3. Looked up from germline, CDR1 is SGHRS and CDR2 is YFSETQ.

This clonotype was seen a handful of times. CDR3 sequence: CSVGAGKNIQYF. The CDR3 region has the DNA TGCAGCGTTGGGGCGGGTAAAAACATTCAGTACTTC. V and J are TRBV29-1 and TRBJ2-4, with D possibly being TRBD2 (5 bases). Trimming took 4 bases from V and 4 from J, leaving 8 bases between them. From germline, CDR1 is SQVTM and CDR2 ANQGSEA. The CDR3 has 12 residues.

The chain employs TRBV20-1 and TRBJ1-4; D gene unclear. Germline V lookup: CDR1 DFQATT, CDR2 SNEGSKA (reference sequence). This CDR3 contains 12 residues. The ends were cut back, 6 bases at V and 4 bases at J, with 9 bases in the middle. CDR3 nucleotides: TGCAGTGCCGAGGGCCATAATGAAAAACTGTTTTTT. This gives the protein CSAEGHNEKLFF.

Only a few counts were recorded for this clonotype. The V gene is TRBV7-2, the J gene TRBJ2-7; the match to TRBD1 covers 9 bases. CDR1 is SGHTA, CDR2 FQGNSA, per germline. The CDR3 runs to 16 residues. The V segment lost 6 bases and the J segment 6 bases; nucleotides outside the gene matches: 15. The CDR3 sequence is CASSRRTGATIPEQYF. CDR3 in DNA: TGTGCCAGCAGTCGAAGGACAGGGGCGACAATCCCCGAGCAGTACTTC.